These T cell receptor beta chains were read from a single sample in a study of cytomegalovirus exposure and HLA in healthy donors. Libraries were prepared by immunoSEQ multiplex PCR; TCRdb keeps only in-frame clonotypes and omits some of them. The sample gives roughly 63,000 clones, about 90% of which show up once; over 1% is in the top ten. Sequencing used PBMCs. All receptors derive from a woman between 18 and 30 years old in good health and CMV-seronegative. Both conserved end residues are part of each CDR3. Fields, in order: clone size, V gene, J gene, D gene, CDR3 DNA, CDR3 protein. D genes are given only for firm matches. Clone size is not always given. Where it is, it says once, few, many or a class for expanded clones.

>.|TRBV7-7|TRBJ2-2|.
TGTGCCAGCAGCTTAGCGGGAGCCGGGGAGCTGTTTTTT
CASSLAGAGELFF
>.|TRBV6-4|TRBJ1-2|.
TGTGCCAGCAGTCTCTACAGCCGCCGCCCCTATGGCTACACCTTC
CASSLYSRRPYGYTF
>.|TRBV5-1|TRBJ2-7|TRBD2
TGCGCCAGCAGCTTGGTCCCTAGCGGGGGACCTTCCTACGAGCAGTACTTC
CASSLVPSGGPSYEQYF
>.|TRBV5-6|TRBJ2-1|TRBD2
TGTGCCAGCAGCCTAGGACTAGCGGGATCCCATGAGCAGTTCTTC
CASSLGLAGSHEQFF
>.|TRBV6-1|TRBJ1-2|TRBD1
TGTGCCAGCAGTGAGAGGACAGGGGTTGACTATGGCTACACCTTC
CASSERTGVDYGYTF
>.|TRBV18|TRBJ2-5|.
TGTGCCAGCTCACCAAATGGTGCAGACCAAGAGACCCAGTACTTC
CASSPNGADQETQYF
>.|TRBV2|TRBJ1-1|.
TGTGCCAGCAGTGTAGGGAGGGGGAACACTGAAGCTTTCTTT
CASSVGRGNTEAFF
>.|TRBV6-5|TRBJ2-2|.
TGTGCCAGCAGTAGATCAGGGGAAAGAACCGGGGAGCTGTTTTTT
CASSRSGERTGELFF
>few|TRBV9|TRBJ1-5|.
TGTGCCAGCAGCGTAGCAGGGAATCAGCCCCAGCATTTT
CASSVAGNQPQHF
>.|TRBV19|TRBJ1-1|.
TGTGCCAGTAGTCCTCAGGTGAACACTGAAGCTTTCTTT
CASSPQVNTEAFF
>few|TRBV2|TRBJ1-6|TRBD1
TGTGCCAGCCGGGACAGCTACTCTAATTCACCCCTCCACTTT
CASRDSYSNSPLHF
>.|TRBV14|TRBJ2-2|.
TGTGCCAGCAGCGTAAGAGGGCCGAACACCGGGGAGCTGTTTTTT
CASSVRGPNTGELFF
>.|TRBV11-3|TRBJ2-2|.
TGTGCCAGCAGCTGGAGGATATCGAGCACCGGGGAGCTGTTTTTT
CASSWRISSTGELFF
>.|TRBV7-2|TRBJ2-3|TRBD1
TGTGCCAGCAGCTTAGCGCGGGACAGGAAAGGGGGCACAGATACGCAGTATTTT
CASSLARDRKGGTDTQYF
>.|TRBV5-1|TRBJ2-7|.
TGCGCCAGCAGCTTTGGACAGTTCGAGCAGTACTTC
CASSFGQFEQYF
>.|TRBV27|TRBJ1-2|.
TGTGCCAGCAGTTCCTACGTCATTACAGGGCGGGGCTACACCTTC
CASSSYVITGRGYTF
>.|TRBV6-1|TRBJ1-2|.
TGTGCCAGCACTCGGGAGGGGGGCAACTATGGCTACACCTTC
CASTREGGNYGYTF
>.|TRBV7-9|TRBJ1-3|.
TGTGCCAGCAGCCAGAATGTCTGGTCCTCTGGAAACACCATATATTTT
CASSQNVWSSGNTIYF
>.|TRBV4-2|TRBJ2-3|TRBD2
TGTGCCAGCAGCCAAGGTTCTCCTAAGCGGGAGGGCACAGATACGCAGTATTTT
CASSQGSPKREGTDTQYF
>.|TRBV5-1|TRBJ2-1|TRBD2
TGCGCCAGCAGCCGGAGCGGGAGGCCTAGCTCCTACAATGAGCAGTTCTTC
CASSRSGRPSSYNEQFF
>few|TRBV30|TRBJ1-1|TRBD1
TGTGCCTGGAGCGCAGGACAGGGGTACACTGAAGCTTTCTTT
CAWSAGQGYTEAFF
>.|TRBV6-1|TRBJ1-2|.
TGTGCCAGCAGTGAAACTTTCTGGGACAATAACTATGGCTACACCTTC
CASSETFWDNNYGYTF
>.|TRBV9|TRBJ2-1|.
TGTGCCAGCAGCGTAGTGTGGAGGCGGGATGCCTACAATGAGCAGTTCTTC
CASSVVWRRDAYNEQFF
>.|TRBV9|TRBJ2-1|.
TGTGCCAGCAGCGTAGATCCGGCTAGAGACAATGAGCAGTTCTTC
CASSVDPARDNEQFF
>.|TRBV28|TRBJ2-7|.
TGTGCCAGCAGTGAAGGGGGAGATTACTACGAGCAGTACTTC
CASSEGGDYYEQYF
>.|TRBV7-9|TRBJ2-7|TRBD1
TGTGCCAGCAGCTTAGCCAGGGACAGGGGGTACGAGCAGTACTTC
CASSLARDRGYEQYF
>.|TRBV11-2|TRBJ1-4|TRBD1
TGTGCCAGCAGCCCCCGACAGGGCAACGAAAAACTGTTTTTT
CASSPRQGNEKLFF
>.|TRBV7-9|TRBJ1-2|.
TGTGCCAGCAGCTCGACAGGAAACTATGGCTACACCTTC
CASSSTGNYGYTF
>few|TRBV4-2|TRBJ1-5|.
TGTGCCAGCAGATCCCTGGGGGGGCCCGGGAAAGAGCCCCAGCATTTT
CASRSLGGPGKEPQHF
>.|TRBV7-2|TRBJ1-2|TRBD1
TGTGCCAGCAGCTTAGCTCAGGGGGCGACCTATGGCTACACCTTC
CASSLAQGATYGYTF
>.|TRBV19|TRBJ1-5|.
TGTGCCAGTAGTATGACGGAGTATAGCAATCAGCCCCAGCATTTT
CASSMTEYSNQPQHF